This record covers a single T cell receptor beta chain. Its antigen is still unknown. The diagnostic basis comprised clinical symptoms, serum thyroxine and TRAb, thyroid ultrasound and orbital computed tomography. It was 10 ml of fresh peripheral blood that supplied the PBMCs. This entry is derived from a study of T cells in Graves' hyperthyroidism and ophthalmopathy. General study points: In blood, most of the thyroid clonotypes expanded above 0.001 were also present. The model forecast ophthalmopathy, anticipating it by a median roughly 6 months before onset.

Using RNA transcripts as the source, TCR beta CDR3 regions were amplified. The TCR CDR3 first-round RT-PCR relied on the HTBI primer set. From the multiplex PCR reads, TCRdb called clonotypes with MiXCR, one entry per CDR3 protein. Of some 350,000 distinct CDR3 sequences listed, about 20% were seen once; the top ten hold around 3.6%. The CDR3 length is 14 residues. J was trimmed by 2 bases and V by 6 bases; bases with no gene match: 7. The rearrangement joins TRBV12-3 or TRBV12-4 to TRBJ2-7, with 7 positions matching TRBD1. This TCR derives from a woman aged 18 to 35 with Graves' hyperthyroidism. The source material was blood. CDR3 bases: TGTGCCAGCAGAAAACAGGGGATAGCCTACGAGCAGTACTTC. This encodes CASRKQGIAYEQYF.